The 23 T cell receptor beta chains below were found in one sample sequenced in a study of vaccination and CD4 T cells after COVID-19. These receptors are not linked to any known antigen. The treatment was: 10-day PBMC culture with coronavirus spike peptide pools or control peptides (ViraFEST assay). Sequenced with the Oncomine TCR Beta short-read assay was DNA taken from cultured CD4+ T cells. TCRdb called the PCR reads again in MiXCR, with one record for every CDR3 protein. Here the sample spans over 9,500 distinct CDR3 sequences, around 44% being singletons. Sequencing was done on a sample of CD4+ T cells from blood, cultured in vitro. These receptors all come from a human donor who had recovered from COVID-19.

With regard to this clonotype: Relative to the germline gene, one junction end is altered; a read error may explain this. The CDR3 bases are TGTGCCAGCAGCCAAGATCTGCCGGGACTAGAGCCGTTCTTC. Protein sequence: CASSQDLPGLEPFF. The rearrangement links TRBV3-1 to TRBJ2-1, with 8 bases matching TRBD2. The CDR3 covers 14 residues. In germline, CDR1 is LGHDT, CDR2 YNNKEL (reference sequence).

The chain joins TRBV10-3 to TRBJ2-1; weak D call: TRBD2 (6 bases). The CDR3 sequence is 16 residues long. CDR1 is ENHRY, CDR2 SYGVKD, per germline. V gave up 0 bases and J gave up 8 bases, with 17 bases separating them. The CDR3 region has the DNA TGTGCCATCAGTGAGTCGAGATCTTCTCGCGGGGATGAGCAGTTCTTC. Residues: CAISESRSSRGDEQFF.

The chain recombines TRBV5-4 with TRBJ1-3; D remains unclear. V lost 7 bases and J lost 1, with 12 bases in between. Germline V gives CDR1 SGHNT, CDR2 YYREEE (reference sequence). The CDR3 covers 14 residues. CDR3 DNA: TGTGCCAGCTCTAAGGAGGGATCTGGAAACACCATATATTTT. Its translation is CASSKEGSGNTIYF.

The CDR3 coding sequence is TGTGCCAGCAGTTATCTGGCGGAGGGGTCCTACAATGAGCAGTTCTTC. Translated, it gives CASSYLAEGSYNEQFF. This sequence joins TRBV6-2 or TRBV6-3 and TRBJ2-1, with D possibly matching TRBD2 (6 bases). Germline V lookup: CDR1 MNHEY, CDR2 SVGEGT. The V end was cut by 3 bases, the J end by 1 base, with 13 bases between. The CDR3 loop spans 16 amino acids.

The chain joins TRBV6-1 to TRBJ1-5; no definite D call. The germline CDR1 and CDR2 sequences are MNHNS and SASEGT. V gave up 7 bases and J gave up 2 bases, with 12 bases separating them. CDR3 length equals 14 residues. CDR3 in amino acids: CASKNSGGNQPQHF. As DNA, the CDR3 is TGTGCCAGCAAAAACTCCGGGGGCAATCAGCCCCAGCATTTT.

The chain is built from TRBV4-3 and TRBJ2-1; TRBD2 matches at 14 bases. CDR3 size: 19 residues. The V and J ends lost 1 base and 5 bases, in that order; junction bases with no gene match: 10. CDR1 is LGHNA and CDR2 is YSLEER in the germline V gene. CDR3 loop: CASSQVGLAGVAPNNEQFF. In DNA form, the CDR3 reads TGCGCCAGCAGCCAAGTGGGACTAGCGGGGGTTGCCCCCAACAATGAGCAGTTCTTC.

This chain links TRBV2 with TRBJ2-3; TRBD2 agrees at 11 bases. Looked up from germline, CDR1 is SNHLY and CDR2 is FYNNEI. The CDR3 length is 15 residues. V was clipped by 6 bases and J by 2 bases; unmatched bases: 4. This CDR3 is CASRRLAGPTDTQYF. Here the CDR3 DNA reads TGTGCCAGCAGAAGACTAGCGGGGCCCACAGATACGCAGTATTTT. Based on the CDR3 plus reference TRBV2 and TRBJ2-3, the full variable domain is EPEVTQTPSHQVTQMGQEVILRCVPISNHLYFYWYRQILGQKVEFLVSFYNNEISEKSEIFDDQFSVERPDGSNFTLKIRSTKLEDSAMYFCASRRLAGPTDTQYFGPGTRLTVL.

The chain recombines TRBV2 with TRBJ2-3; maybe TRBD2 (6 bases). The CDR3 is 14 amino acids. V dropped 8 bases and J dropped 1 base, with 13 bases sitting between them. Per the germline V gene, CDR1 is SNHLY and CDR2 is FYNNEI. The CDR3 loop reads CASSRGGGTDTQYF. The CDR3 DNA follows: TGTGCCAGCTCCCGCGGCGGGGGCACAGATACGCAGTATTTT.

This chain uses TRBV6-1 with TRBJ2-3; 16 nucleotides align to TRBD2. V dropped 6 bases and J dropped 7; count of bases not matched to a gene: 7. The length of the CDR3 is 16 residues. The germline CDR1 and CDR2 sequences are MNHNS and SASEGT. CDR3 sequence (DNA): TGTGCCAGCAGCCTAGGGACTAGCGGGGGGGGATATACGCAGTATTTT. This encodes CASSLGTSGGGYTQYF.

CDR3 region: CASSLGAGGGSPLHF. The CDR3 DNA is TGTGCCAGCAGCTTGGGGGCGGGAGGTGGGTCACCCCTCCACTTT. The V gene is TRBV5-4, the J gene TRBJ1-6; D remains ambiguous. V lost 0 bases and J 10 bases, leaving 14 bases between the germline ends. Germline CDR1 SGHNT, CDR2 YYREEE (reference sequence). CDR3 length: 15 amino acids.

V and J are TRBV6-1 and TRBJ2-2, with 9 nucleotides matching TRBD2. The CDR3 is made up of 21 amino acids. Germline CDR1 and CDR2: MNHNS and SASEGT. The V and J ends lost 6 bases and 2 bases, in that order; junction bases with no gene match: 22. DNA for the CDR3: TGTGCCAGCAGCACCATTACGTTAGGTTCGATAGCGGGGGCTAACACCGGGGAGCTGTTTTTT. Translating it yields CASSTITLGSIAGANTGELFF.

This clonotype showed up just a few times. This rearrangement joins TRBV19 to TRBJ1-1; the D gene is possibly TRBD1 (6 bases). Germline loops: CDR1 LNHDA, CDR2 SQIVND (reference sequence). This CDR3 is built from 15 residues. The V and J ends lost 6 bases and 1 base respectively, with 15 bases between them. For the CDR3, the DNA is TGTGCCAGTAGCTTCGGGGGCAGTCCGAACACTGAAGCTTTCTTT. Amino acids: CASSFGGSPNTEAFF.

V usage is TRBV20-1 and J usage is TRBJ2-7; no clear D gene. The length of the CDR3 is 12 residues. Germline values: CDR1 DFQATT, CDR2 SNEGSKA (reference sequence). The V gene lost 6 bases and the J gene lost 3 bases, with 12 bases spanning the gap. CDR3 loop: CSARGQLYEQYF. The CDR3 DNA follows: TGCAGTGCCCGTGGGCAGCTCTACGAGCAGTACTTC.

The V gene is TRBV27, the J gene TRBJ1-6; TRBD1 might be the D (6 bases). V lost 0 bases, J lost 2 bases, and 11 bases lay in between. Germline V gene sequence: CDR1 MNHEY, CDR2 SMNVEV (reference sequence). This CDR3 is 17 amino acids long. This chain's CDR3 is CASSLSMGGTYNSPLHF. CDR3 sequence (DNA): TGTGCCAGCAGTTTATCGATGGGGGGCACCTATAATTCACCCCTCCACTTT.

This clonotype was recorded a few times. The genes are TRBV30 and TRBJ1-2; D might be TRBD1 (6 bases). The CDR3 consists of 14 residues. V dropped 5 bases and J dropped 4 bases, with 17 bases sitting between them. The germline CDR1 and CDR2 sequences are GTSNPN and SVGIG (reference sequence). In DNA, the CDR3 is TGTGCCTGGGAGGGGAAGGGGGACGGCTATGGCTACACCTTC. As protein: CAWEGKGDGYGYTF.

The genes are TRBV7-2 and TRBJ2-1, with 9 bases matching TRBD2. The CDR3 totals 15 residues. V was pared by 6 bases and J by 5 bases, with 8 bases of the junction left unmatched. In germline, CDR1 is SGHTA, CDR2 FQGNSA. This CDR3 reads CASRRGTSLDNEQFF. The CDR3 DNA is TGTGCCAGCAGGCGAGGGACTAGCCTCGACAATGAGCAGTTCTTC.

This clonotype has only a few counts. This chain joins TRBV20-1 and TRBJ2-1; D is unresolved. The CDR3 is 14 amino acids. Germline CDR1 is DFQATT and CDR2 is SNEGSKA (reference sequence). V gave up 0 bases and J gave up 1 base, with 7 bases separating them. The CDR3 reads CSARDHWSYNEQFF. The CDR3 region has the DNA TGCAGTGCTAGAGATCACTGGTCCTACAATGAGCAGTTCTTC.

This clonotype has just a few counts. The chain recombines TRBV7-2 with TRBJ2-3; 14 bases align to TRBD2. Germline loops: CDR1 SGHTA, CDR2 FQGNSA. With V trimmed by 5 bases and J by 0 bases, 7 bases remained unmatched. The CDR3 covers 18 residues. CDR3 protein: CASSAFWTSGGSTDTQYF. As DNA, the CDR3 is TGTGCCAGCAGCGCCTTCTGGACTAGCGGGGGGAGCACAGATACGCAGTATTTT.

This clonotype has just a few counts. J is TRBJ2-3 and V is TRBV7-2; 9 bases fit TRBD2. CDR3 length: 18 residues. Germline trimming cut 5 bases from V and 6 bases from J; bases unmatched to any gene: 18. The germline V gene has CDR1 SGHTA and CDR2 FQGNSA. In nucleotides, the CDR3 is TGTGCCAGCAGCCGGAGGGCGGGACTAGCCCCTCAGCGGGATACGCAGTATTTT. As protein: CASSRRAGLAPQRDTQYF.

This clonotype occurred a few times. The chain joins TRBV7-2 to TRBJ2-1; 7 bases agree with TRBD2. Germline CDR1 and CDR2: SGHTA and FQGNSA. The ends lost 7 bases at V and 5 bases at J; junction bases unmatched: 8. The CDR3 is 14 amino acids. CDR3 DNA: TGTGCCAGCACCCTTTGGGAGGGCGACAATGAGCAGTTCTTC. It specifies CASTLWEGDNEQFF.

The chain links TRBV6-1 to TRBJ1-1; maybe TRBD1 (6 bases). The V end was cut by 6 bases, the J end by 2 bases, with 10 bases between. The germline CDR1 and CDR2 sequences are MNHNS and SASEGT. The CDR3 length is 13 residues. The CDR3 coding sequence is TGTGCCAGCAGGATACAGGGAAACACTGAAGCTTTCTTT. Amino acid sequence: CASRIQGNTEAFF.

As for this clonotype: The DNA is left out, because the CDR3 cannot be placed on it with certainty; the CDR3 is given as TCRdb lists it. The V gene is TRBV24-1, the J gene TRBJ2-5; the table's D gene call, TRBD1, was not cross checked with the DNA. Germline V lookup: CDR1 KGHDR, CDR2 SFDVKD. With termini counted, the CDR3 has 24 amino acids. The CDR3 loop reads CATSSQTSVYFCAISEGTEETQYF.

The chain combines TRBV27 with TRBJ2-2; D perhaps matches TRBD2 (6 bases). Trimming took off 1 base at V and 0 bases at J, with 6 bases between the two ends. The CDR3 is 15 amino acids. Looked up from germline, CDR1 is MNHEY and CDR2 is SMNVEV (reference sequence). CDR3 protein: CASSLWGANTGELFF. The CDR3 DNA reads TGTGCCAGCAGTTTATGGGGGGCGAACACCGGGGAGCTGTTTTTT.